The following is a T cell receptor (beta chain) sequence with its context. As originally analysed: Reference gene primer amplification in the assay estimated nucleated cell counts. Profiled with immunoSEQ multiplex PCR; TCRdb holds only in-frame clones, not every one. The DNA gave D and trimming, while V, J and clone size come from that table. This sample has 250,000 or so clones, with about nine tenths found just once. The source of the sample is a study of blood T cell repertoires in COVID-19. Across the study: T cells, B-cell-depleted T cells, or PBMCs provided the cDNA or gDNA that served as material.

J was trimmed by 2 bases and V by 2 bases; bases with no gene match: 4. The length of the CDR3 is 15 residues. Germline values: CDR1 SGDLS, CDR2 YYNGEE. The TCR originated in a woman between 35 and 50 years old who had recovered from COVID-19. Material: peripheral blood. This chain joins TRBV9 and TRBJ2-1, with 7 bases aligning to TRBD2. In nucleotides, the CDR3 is TGTGCCAGCAGCGTCGCGGGAGACCCCTACAATGAGCAGTTCTTC. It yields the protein CASSVAGDPYNEQFF.